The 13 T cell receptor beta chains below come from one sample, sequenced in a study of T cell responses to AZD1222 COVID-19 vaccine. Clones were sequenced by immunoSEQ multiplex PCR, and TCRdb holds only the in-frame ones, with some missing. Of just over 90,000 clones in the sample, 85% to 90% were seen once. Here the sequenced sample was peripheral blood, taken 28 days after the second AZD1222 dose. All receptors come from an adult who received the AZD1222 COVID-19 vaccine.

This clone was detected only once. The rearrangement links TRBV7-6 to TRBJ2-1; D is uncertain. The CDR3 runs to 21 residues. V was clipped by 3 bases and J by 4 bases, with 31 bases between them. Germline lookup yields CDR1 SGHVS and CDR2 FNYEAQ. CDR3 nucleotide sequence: TGTGCCAGCAGCTTGTTCGCCGATCCCTTCTCGTGGACGGATATTTACAATGAGCAGTTCTTC. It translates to CASSLFADPFSWTDIYNEQFF.

CDR3 sequence reads: CASTAQTSGESEQYF. CDR3 in DNA: TGCGCCAGCACCGCCCAAACTAGCGGGGAGTCCGAGCAGTACTTC. The rearrangement joins TRBV5-1 to TRBJ2-7, with 10 bases aligning to TRBD2. In germline, CDR1 is SGHRS, CDR2 YFSETQ. Trimming cost V 6 bases and J 6 bases; bases outside gene matches: 12. The CDR3 has 15 residues.

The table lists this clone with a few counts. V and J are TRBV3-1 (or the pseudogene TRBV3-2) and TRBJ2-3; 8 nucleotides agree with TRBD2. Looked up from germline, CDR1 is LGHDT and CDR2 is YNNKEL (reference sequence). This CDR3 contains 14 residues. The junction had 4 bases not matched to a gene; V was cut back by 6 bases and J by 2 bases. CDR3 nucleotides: TGTGCCAGCAGTACTAGCGGTTACACAGATACGCAGTATTTT. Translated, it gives CASSTSGYTDTQYF.

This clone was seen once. The CDR3 nucleotides are TGTGCCAGCAGCATCGGGACAGACGCGAACACCGGGGAGCTGTTTTTT. Protein product: CASSIGTDANTGELFF. The rearrangement joins TRBV5-4 to TRBJ2-2; 7 nucleotides agree with TRBD1. The V and J ends lost 4 bases and 0 bases, in that order; junction bases with no gene match: 6. This CDR3 is 16 amino acids long. Germline values: CDR1 SGHNT, CDR2 YYREEE (reference sequence). The whole variable domain, remainder taken from reference TRBV5-4 and TRBJ2-2, is ETGVTQSPTHLIKTRGQQVTLRCSSQSGHNTVSWYQQALGQGPQFIFQYYREEENGRGNFPPRFSGLQFPNYSSELNVNALELDDSALYLCASSIGTDANTGELFFGEGSRLTVL.

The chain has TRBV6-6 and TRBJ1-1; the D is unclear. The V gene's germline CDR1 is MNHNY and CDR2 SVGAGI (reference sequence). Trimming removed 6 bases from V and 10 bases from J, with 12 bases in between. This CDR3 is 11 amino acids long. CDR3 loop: CASSSYPGAFF. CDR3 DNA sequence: TGTGCCAGCAGCTCTTACCCCGGAGCTTTCTTT.

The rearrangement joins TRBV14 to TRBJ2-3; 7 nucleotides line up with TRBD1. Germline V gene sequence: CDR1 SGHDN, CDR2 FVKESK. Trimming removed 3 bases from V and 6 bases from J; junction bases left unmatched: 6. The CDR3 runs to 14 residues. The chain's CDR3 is CASSHPIRGDTQYF. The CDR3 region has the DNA TGTGCCAGCAGCCACCCGATCAGGGGGGATACGCAGTATTTT. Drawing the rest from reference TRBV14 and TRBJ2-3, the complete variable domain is EAGVTQFPSHSVIEKGQTVTLRCDPISGHDNLYWYRRVMGKEIKFLLHFVKESKQDESGMPNNRFLAERTGGTYSTLKVQPAELEDSGVYFCASSHPIRGDTQYFGPGTRLTVL.

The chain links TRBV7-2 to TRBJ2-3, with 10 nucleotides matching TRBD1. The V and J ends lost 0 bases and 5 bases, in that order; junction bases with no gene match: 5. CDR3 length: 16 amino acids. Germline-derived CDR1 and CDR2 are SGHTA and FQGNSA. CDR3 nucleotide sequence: TGTGCCAGCAGCTTAGCGGGGACAGGGGCGGGAGATACGCAGTATTTT. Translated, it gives CASSLAGTGAGDTQYF.

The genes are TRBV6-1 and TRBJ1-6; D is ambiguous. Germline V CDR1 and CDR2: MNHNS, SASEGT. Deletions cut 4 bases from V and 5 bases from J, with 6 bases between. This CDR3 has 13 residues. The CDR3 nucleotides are TGTGCCAGCAGTGTAGGTCATAATTCACCCCTCCACTTT. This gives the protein CASSVGHNSPLHF.

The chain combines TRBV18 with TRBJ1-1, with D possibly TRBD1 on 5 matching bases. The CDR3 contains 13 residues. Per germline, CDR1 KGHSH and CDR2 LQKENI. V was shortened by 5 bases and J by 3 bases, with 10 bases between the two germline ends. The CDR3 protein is CASSRDSHTEAFF. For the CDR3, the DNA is TGTGCCAGCTCAAGGGACTCTCACACTGAAGCTTTCTTT.

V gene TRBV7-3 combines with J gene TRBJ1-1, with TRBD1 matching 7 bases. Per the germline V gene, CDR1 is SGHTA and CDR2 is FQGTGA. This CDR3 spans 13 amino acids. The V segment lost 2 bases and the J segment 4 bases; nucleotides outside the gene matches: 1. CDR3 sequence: CASSLQGGTEAFF. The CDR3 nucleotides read TGTGCCAGCAGCTTACAGGGGGGCACTGAAGCTTTCTTT.

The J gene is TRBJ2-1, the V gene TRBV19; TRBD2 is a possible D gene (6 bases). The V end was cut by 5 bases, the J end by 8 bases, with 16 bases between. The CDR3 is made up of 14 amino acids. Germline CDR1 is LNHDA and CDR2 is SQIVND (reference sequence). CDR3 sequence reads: CASSSPGVMHEQFF. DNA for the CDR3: TGTGCCAGTAGTTCACCGGGAGTAATGCATGAGCAGTTCTTC.

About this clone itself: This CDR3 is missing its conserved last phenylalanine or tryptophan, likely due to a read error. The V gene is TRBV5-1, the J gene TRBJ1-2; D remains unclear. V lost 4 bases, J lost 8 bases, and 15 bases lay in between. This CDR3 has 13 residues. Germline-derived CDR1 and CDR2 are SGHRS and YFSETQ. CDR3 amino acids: CASSPGRGYGYTL. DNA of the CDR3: TGCGCCAGCAGCCCCGGGCGAGGCTACGGCTACACCCTC.

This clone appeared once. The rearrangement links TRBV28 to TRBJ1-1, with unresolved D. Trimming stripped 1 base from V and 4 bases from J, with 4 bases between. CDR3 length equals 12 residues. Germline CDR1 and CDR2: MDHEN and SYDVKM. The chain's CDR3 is CASSLLITEAFF. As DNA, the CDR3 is TGTGCCAGCAGTTTATTGATCACTGAAGCTTTCTTT.